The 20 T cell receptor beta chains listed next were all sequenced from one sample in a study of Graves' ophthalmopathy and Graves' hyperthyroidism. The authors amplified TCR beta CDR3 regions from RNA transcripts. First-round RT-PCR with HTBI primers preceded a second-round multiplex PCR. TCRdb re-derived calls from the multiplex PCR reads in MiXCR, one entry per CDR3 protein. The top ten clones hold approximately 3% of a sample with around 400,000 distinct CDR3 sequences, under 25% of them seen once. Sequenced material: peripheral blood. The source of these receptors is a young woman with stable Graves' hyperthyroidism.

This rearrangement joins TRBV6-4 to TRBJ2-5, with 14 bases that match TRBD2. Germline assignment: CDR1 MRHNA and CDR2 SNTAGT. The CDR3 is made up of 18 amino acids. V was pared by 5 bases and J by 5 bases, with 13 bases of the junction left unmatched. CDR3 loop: CASSNPPGLAGVVETQYF. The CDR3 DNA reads TGTGCCAGCAGTAACCCTCCGGGACTAGCGGGAGTAGTGGAGACCCAGTACTTC.

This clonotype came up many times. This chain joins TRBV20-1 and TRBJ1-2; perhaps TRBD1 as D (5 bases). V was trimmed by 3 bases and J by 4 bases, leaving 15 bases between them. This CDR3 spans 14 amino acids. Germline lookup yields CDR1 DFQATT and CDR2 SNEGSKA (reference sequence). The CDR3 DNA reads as TGCAGTGCTAGTACGGGGGTAGGAGCCTATGGCTACACCTTC. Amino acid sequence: CSASTGVGAYGYTF.

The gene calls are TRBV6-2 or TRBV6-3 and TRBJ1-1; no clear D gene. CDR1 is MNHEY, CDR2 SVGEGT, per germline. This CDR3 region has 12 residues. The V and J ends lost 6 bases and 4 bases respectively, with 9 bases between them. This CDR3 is CASRASGTEAFF. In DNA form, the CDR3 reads TGTGCCAGCAGGGCCTCGGGCACTGAAGCTTTCTTT.

This CDR3 reads CASSFGHQHGYTF. The DNA for the CDR3 is TGTGCCAGCAGTTTTGGGCATCAGCATGGCTACACCTTC. The genes are TRBV12-3 or TRBV12-4 and TRBJ1-2; no reliable D call. This CDR3 region has 13 residues. The V and J ends lost 3 bases and 6 bases respectively, with 11 bases between them.

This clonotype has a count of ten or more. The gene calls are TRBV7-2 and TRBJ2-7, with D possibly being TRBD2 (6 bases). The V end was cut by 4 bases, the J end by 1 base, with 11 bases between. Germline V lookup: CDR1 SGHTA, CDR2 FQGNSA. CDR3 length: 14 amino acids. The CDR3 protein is CASSSGLLSYEQYF. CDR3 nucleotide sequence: TGTGCCAGCAGCTCTGGACTACTATCCTACGAGCAGTACTTC.

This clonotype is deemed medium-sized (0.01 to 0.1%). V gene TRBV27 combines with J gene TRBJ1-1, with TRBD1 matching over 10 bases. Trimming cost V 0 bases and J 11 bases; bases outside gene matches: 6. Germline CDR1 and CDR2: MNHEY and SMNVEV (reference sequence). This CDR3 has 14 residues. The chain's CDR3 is CASSLSATGGLAFF. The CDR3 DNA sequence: TGTGCCAGCAGTTTATCGGCGACAGGGGGCCTGGCTTTCTTT.

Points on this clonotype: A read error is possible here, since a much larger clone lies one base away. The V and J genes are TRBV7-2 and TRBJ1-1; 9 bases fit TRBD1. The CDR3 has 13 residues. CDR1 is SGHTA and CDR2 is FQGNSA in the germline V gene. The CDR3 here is CASSYTGGVQACF. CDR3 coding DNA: TGTGCCAGCAGCTACACAGGGGGCGTACAAGCTTGCTTT.

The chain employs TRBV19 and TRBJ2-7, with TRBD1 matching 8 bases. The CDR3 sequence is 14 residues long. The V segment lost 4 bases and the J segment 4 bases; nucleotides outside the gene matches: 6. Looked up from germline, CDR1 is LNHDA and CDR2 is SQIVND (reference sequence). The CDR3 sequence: CASSSRDRRYEQYF. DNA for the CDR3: TGTGCCAGTAGTAGCCGGGACAGGAGATACGAGCAGTACTTC.

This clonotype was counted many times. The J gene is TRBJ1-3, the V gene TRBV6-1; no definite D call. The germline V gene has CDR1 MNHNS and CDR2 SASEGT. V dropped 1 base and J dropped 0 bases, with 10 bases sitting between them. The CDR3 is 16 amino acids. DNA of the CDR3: TGTGCCAGCAGTGAAGTTCCTCGGGCCTCTGGAAACACCATATATTTT. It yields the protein CASSEVPRASGNTIYF.

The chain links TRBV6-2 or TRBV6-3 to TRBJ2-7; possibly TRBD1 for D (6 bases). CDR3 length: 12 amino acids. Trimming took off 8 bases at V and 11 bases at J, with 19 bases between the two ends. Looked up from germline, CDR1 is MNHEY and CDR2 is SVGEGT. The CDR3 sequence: CASGGASTSKYF. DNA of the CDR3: TGTGCCAGCGGGGGCGCTTCTACGAGCAAGTACTTC.

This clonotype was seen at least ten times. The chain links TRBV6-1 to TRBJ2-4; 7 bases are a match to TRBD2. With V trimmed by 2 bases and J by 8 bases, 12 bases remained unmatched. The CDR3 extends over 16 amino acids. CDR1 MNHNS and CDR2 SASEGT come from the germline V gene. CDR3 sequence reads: CASSELLTGGGDIQYF. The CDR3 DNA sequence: TGTGCCAGCAGTGAACTCCTAACGGGAGGAGGAGACATTCAGTACTTC.

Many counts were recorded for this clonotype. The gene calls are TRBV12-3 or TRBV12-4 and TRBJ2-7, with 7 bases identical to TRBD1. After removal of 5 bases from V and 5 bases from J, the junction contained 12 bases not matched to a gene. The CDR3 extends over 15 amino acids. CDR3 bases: TGTGCCAGCAGTGATGACAGGGTTGGAATTAACGAGCAGTACTTC. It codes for CASSDDRVGINEQYF.

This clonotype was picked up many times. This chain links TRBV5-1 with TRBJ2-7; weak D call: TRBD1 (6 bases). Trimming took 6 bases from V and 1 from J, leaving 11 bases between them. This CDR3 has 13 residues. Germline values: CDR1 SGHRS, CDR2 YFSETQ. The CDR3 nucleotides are TGCGCCAGCAATACCGGGACATCCTACGAGCAGTACTTC. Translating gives CASNTGTSYEQYF.

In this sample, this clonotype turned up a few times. The DNA of the CDR3 is TGCAGTGCTTCGTCTGGACAGGGGACTGGGGCCAACGTCCTGACTTTC. Translating gives CSASSGQGTGANVLTF. The chain links TRBV20-1 to TRBJ2-6, with 9 positions matching TRBD1. V trimming: 5 bases; J trimming: 2 bases; junction bases outside the gene matches: 7. CDR1 and CDR2 from the germline V gene are DFQATT and SNEGSKA (reference sequence). This CDR3 is 16 amino acids long.

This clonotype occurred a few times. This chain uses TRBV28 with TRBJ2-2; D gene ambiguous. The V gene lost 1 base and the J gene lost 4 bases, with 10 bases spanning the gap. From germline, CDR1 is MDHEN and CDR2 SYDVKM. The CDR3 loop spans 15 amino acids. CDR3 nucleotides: TGTGCCAGCAGTTTATCTAAGGTCGTCACCGGGGAGCTGTTTTTT. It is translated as CASSLSKVVTGELFF.

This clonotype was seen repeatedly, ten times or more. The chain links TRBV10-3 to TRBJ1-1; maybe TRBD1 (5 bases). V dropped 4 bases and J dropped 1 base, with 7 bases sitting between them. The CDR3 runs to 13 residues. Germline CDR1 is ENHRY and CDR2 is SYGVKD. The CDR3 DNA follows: TGTGCCATCAGTGGTACAGGGAACACTGAAGCTTTCTTT. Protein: CAISGTGNTEAFF.

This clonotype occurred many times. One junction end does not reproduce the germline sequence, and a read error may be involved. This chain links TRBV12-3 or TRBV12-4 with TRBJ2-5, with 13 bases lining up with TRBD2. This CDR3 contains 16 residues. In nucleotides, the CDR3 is TGTGCCAGCAGACGGACTAGCGGGGGTATACAAGAGACCAAGTACTTC. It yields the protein CASRRTSGGIQETKYF.

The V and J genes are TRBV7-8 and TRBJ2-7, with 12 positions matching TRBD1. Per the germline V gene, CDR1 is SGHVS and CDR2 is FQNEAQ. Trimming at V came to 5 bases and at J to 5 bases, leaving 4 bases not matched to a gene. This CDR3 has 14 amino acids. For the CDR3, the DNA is TGTGCCAGCAGCCTACGGGACAGGGGGCACGAGCAGTACTTC. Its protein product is CASSLRDRGHEQYF.

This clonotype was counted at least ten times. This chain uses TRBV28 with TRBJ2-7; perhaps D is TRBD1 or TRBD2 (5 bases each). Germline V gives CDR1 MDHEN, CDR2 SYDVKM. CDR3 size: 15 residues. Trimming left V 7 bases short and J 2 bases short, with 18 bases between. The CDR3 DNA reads TGTGCCAGCACCGGGATGGGGGACGGAACCTACGAGCAGTACTTC. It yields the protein CASTGMGDGTYEQYF.

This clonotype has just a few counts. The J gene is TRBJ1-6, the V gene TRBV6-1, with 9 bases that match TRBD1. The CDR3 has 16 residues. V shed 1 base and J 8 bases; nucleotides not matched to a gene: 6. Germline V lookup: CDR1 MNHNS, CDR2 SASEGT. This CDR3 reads CASSEETGGHDSPLHF. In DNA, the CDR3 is TGTGCCAGCAGTGAAGAGACAGGGGGTCATGATTCACCCCTCCACTTT.